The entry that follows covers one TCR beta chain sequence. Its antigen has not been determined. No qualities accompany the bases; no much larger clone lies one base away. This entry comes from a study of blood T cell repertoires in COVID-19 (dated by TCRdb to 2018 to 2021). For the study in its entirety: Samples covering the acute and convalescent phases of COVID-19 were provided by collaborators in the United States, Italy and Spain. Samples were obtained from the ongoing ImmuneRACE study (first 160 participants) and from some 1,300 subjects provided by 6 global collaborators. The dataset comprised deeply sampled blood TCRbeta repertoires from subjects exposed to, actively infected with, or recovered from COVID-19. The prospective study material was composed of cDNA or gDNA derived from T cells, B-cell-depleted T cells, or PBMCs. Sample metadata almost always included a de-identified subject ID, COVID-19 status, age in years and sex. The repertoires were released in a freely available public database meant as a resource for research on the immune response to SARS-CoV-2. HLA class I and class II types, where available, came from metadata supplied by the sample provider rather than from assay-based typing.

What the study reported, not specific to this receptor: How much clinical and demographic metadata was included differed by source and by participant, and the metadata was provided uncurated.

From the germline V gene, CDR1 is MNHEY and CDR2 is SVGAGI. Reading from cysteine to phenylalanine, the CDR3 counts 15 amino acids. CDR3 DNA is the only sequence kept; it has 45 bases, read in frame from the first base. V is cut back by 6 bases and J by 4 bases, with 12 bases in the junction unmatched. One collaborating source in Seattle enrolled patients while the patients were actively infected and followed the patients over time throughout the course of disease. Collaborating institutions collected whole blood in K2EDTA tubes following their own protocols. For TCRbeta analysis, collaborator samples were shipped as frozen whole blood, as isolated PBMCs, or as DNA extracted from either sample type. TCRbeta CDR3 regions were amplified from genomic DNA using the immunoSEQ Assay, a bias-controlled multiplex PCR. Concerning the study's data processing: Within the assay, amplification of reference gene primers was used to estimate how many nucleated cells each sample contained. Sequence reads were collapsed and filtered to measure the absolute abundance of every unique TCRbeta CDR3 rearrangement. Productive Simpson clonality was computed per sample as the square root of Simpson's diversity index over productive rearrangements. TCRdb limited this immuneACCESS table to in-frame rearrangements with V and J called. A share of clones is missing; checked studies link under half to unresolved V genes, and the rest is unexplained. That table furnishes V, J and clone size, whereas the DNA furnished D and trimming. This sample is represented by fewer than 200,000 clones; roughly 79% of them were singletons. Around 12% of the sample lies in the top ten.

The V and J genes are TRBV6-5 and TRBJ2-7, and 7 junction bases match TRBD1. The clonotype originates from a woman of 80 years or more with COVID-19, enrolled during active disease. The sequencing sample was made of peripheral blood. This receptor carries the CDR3 CASRVLQGPEYEQYF. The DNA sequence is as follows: TGTGCCAGCAGGGTCTTACAGGGGCCAGAATACGAGCAGTACTTC.